Shown below are 14 T cell receptor beta chains from a single sample sequenced in a study of T cell responses to AZD1222 COVID-19 vaccine. Clones were sequenced by immunoSEQ multiplex PCR, and TCRdb holds only the in-frame ones, with some missing. Here the sample spans more than 150,000 clones, about 91% being singletons. The sequenced sample was peripheral blood, obtained on day 0 of AZD1222 vaccination. The receptor source for this set is an adult in good health.

The rearrangement uses TRBV27 and TRBJ2-5; 8 bases agree with TRBD2. The trim removed 5 bases at V and 9 bases at J, leaving 8 bases unmatched. This CDR3 region has 13 residues. CDR1 MNHEY and CDR2 SMNVEV come from the germline V gene (reference sequence). The CDR3 DNA reads as TGTGCCAGCAGTCAGGGACTAGTCATGGCCCAGTACTTC. Protein sequence: CASSQGLVMAQYF.

V and J are TRBV11-2 and TRBJ2-5, with 9 bases that match TRBD2. Losses at the gene ends were 5 bases for V and 2 bases for J; bases not matched to a gene: 12. The CDR3 runs 17 residues. The germline V gene encodes CDR1 SGHAT and CDR2 FQNNGV. In DNA, the CDR3 is TGTGCCAGCAGCATAAGAGGTGCTAGCGGGGTACAAGAGACCCAGTACTTC. Translated: CASSIRGASGVQETQYF.

This chain joins TRBV9 and TRBJ1-1; 7 bases match TRBD1. The V segment lost 3 bases and the J segment 0 bases; nucleotides outside the gene matches: 14. The germline V gene has CDR1 SGDLS and CDR2 YYNGEE. The CDR3 spans 18 residues. The CDR3 region is CASSAKGARGDMNTEAFF. The DNA for the CDR3 is TGTGCCAGCAGCGCCAAGGGGGCGCGAGGGGACATGAACACTGAAGCTTTCTTT.

The chain is built from TRBV2 and TRBJ2-5; TRBD2 aligns across 14 bases. CDR3 size: 15 residues. V lost 5 bases and J lost 5; bases outside the gene matches: 4. Germline CDR1 SNHLY, CDR2 FYNNEI. In DNA form, the CDR3 reads TGTGCCAGCAGTCCGACTAGCGGGGGGGCGGAGACCCAGTACTTC. Translation gives CASSPTSGGAETQYF.

This clone appeared a single time. The gene calls are TRBV6-4 and TRBJ2-7, with D perhaps matching TRBD1 (6 bases). The CDR3 sequence is 14 residues long. Trimming removed 2 bases from V and 2 bases from J, with 10 bases in between. Germline-derived CDR1 and CDR2 are MRHNA and SNTAGT. CDR3 DNA: TGTGCCAGCAGTGACCCCCAGGGGACCTACGAGCAGTACTTC. This gives the protein CASSDPQGTYEQYF.

This chain connects TRBV4-1 to TRBJ2-7; 7 bases are a match to TRBD2. V was clipped by 0 bases and J by 1 base; unmatched bases: 9. CDR1 MGHRA and CDR2 YSYEKL come from the germline V gene. The CDR3 spans 17 residues. Here the CDR3 reads CASSQDDRAGTSYEQYF. CDR3 DNA: TGCGCCAGCAGCCAAGATGATCGAGCGGGGACTTCCTACGAGCAGTACTTC.

J is TRBJ1-5 and V is TRBV5-1; D unresolved. The CDR3 has 13 amino acids. Trimming took off 5 bases at V and 0 bases at J, with 6 bases between the two ends. Germline CDR1 reads SGHRS; CDR2 reads YFSETQ. CDR3 in amino acids: CASSRGSNQPQHF. The CDR3 bases are TGCGCCAGCAGTCGGGGTAGCAATCAGCCCCAGCATTTT.

The V gene is TRBV18, the J gene TRBJ1-5, with no clear D. V gave up 3 bases and J gave up 4 bases, with 16 bases separating them. The CDR3 runs to 16 residues. CDR1 and CDR2 (germline): KGHSH, LQKENI. This CDR3 is CASSPSSPAVNQPQHF. In nucleotides, the CDR3 is TGTGCCAGCTCACCCTCGTCCCCCGCGGTTAATCAGCCCCAGCATTTT.

This clone was seen once. V usage is TRBV10-3 and J usage is TRBJ1-6; D uncertain. Trimming took off 6 bases at V and 2 bases at J, with 11 bases between the two ends. Germline CDR1 is ENHRY and CDR2 is SYGVKD. The CDR3 has 15 amino acids. Here the CDR3 reads CAIRAVGPYNSPLHF. The DNA for the CDR3 is TGTGCCATCAGGGCAGTCGGTCCCTATAATTCACCCCTCCACTTT.

CDR3 sequence reads: CASSFPPGSGSLLFF. The CDR3 DNA reads as TGTGCCAGCAGTTTCCCTCCCGGTAGCGGGAGCCTCCTATTCTTC. The rearrangement joins TRBV27 to TRBJ2-1; 9 bases align to TRBD2. Germline V lookup: CDR1 MNHEY, CDR2 SMNVEV (reference sequence). CDR3 length: 15 amino acids. J gave up 16 bases and V 3 bases, and 16 bases lay outside the gene matches.

This clone was counted a single time. The V gene is TRBV30, the J gene TRBJ1-1; D remains ambiguous. The CDR3 runs 13 residues. Trimming removed 5 bases from V and 1 base from J, with 11 bases in between. Germline V lookup: CDR1 GTSNPN, CDR2 SVGIG (reference sequence). The CDR3 is CAWEVLRNTEAFF. The CDR3 nucleotides are TGTGCCTGGGAGGTCTTAAGGAACACTGAAGCTTTCTTT.

The chain recombines TRBV2 with TRBJ1-4; D perhaps matches TRBD1 (5 bases). The CDR3 is 14 residues long. Deletions cut 5 bases from V and 5 bases from J, with 12 bases between. Germline-derived CDR1 and CDR2 are SNHLY and FYNNEI. CDR3 loop: CASSLGRVNEKLFF. CDR3 nucleotides: TGTGCCAGCAGTCTGGGACGGGTGAATGAAAAACTGTTTTTT. The full variable domain, in which reference TRBV2 and TRBJ1-4 provide the parts outside the CDR3, is EPEVTQTPSHQVTQMGQEVILRCVPISNHLYFYWYRQILGQKVEFLVSFYNNEISEKSEIFDDQFSVERPDGSNFTLKIRSTKLEDSAMYFCASSLGRVNEKLFFGSGTQLSVL.

The chain combines TRBV5-1 with TRBJ1-2, with 7 bases lining up with TRBD1. The length of the CDR3 is 14 residues. Germline values: CDR1 SGHRS, CDR2 YFSETQ. V lost 7 bases and J lost 6; bases outside the gene matches: 12. The CDR3 is CASSEGQHGNGYTF. Written as DNA, the CDR3 is TGCGCCAGCTCCGAGGGACAGCACGGGAATGGCTACACCTTC.

The genes are TRBV10-3 and TRBJ2-1, with D maybe TRBD1 (6 bases). V dropped 10 bases and J dropped 5 bases, with 18 bases sitting between them. This CDR3 contains 14 residues. Germline V gene lookup returns CDR1 ENHRY and CDR2 SYGVKD. Written as DNA, the CDR3 is TGTGCCACGGCGGGCCAGGGGCTCCACAATGAGCAGTTCTTC. It yields the protein CATAGQGLHNEQFF.